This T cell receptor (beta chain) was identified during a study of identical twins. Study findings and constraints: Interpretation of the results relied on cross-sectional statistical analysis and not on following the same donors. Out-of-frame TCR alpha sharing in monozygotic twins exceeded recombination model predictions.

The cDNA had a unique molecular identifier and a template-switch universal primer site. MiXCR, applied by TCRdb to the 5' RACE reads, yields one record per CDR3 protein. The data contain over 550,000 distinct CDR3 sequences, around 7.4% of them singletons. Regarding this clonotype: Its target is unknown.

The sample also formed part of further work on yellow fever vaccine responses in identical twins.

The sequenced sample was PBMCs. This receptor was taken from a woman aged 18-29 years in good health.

The CDR3, as DNA: TGTGCCAGCAGACGGGACTACCACTACACAGATACGCAGTATTTT. Translated, it gives CASRRDYHYTDTQYF. This chain joins TRBV12-3 or TRBV12-4 and TRBJ2-3; 7 bases are shared with TRBD2. This CDR3 is built from 15 residues. J was trimmed by 2 bases and V by 6 bases; bases with no gene match: 8.